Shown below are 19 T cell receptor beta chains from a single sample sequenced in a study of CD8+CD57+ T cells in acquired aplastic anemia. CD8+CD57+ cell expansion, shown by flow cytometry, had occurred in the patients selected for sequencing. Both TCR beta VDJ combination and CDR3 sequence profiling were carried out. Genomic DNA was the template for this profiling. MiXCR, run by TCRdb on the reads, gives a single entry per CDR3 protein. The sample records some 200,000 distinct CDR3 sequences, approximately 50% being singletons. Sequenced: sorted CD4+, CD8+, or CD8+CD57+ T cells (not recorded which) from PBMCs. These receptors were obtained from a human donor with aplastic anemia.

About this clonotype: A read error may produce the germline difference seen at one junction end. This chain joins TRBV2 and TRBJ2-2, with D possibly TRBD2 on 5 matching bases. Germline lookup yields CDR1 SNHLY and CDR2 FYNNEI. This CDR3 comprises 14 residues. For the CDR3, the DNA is TGTGCCAGCAGGGTGGGTTTGAACACCGGGGAGCTGGTTTTT. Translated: CASRVGLNTGELVF.

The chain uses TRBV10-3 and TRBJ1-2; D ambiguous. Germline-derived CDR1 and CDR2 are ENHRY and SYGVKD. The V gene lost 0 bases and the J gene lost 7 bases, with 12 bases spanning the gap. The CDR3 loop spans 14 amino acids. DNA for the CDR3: TGTGCCATCAGTGAGTCGACGGTGGGTCTTGGCTACACCTTC. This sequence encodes CAISESTVGLGYTF.

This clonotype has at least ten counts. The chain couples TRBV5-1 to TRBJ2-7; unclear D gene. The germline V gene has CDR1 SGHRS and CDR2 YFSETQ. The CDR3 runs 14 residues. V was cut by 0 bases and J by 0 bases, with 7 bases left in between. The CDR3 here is CASSLAGSSYEQYF. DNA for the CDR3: TGCGCCAGCAGCTTGGCCGGCAGCTCCTACGAGCAGTACTTC. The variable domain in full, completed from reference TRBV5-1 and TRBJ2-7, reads KAGVTQTPRYLIKTRGQQVTLSCSPISGHRSVSWYQQTPGQGLQFLFEYFSETQRNKGNFPGRFSGRQFSNSRSEMNVSTLELGDSALYLCASSLAGSSYEQYFGPGTRLTVT.

This chain's CDR3 is CASSLFKASGRAGSSTDTQYF. The CDR3 DNA reads TGTGCCAGCAGCTTATTTAAGGCTAGCGGGAGGGCCGGATCAAGCACAGATACGCAGTATTTT. The rearrangement joins TRBV11-1 to TRBJ2-3; TRBD2 matches at 12 bases. J gave up 0 bases and V 2 bases, and 15 bases lay outside the gene matches. CDR1 is SGHAT, CDR2 FQDESV, per germline (reference sequence). The CDR3 spans 21 residues.

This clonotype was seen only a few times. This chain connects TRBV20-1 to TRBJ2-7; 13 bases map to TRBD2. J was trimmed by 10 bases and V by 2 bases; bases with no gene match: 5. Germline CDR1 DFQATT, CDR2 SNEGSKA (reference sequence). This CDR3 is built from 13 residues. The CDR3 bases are TGCAGTGCTAGAACTAGCGGGGGGGCGGAACAGTACTTC. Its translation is CSARTSGGAEQYF.

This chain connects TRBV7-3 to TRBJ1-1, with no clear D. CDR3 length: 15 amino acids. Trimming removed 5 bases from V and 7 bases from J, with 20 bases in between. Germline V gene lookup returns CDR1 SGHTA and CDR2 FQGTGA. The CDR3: CASSPHTKGDFEAFF. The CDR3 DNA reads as TGTGCCAGCAGCCCACATACGAAAGGAGATTTTGAAGCTTTCTTT.

DNA for the CDR3: TGTGCCACCAGCAGAGTTACATCTGGGGCCAACGTCCTGACTTTC. Protein sequence: CATSRVTSGANVLTF. The V call is TRBV15, the J call TRBJ2-6; D ambiguous. V was pared by 1 base and J by 1 base, with 5 bases between. The CDR3 consists of 15 residues. Per germline, CDR1 LNHNV and CDR2 YYDKDF (reference sequence).

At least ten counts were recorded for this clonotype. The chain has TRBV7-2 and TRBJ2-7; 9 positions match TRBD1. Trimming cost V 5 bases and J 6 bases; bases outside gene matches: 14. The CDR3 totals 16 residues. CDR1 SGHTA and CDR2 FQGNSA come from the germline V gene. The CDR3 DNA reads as TGTGCCAGCAGCCCAGCATTGGGGACAGGGCCGGGCGAGCAGTACTTC. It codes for CASSPALGTGPGEQYF.

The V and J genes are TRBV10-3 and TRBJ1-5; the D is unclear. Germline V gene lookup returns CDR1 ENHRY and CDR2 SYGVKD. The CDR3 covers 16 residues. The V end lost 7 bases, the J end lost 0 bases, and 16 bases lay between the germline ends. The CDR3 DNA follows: TGTGCCATCACCCTGCGCGCGGGGAATAGCAATCAGCCCCAGCATTTT. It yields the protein CAITLRAGNSNQPQHF.

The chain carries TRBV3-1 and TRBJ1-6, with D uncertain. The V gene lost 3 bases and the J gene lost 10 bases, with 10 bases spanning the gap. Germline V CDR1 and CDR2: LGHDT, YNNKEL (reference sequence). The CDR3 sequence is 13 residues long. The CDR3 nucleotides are TGTGCCAGCAGCCAGTCTAGGGAATCACCCCTCCACTTT. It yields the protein CASSQSRESPLHF.

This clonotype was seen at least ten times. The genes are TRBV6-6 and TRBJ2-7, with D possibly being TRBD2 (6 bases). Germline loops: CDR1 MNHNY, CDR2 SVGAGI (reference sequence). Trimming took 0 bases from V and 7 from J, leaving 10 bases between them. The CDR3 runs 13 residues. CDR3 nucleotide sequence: TGTGCCAGCAGTTACTCGATTGGGAGGGAGCAGTACTTC. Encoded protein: CASSYSIGREQYF.

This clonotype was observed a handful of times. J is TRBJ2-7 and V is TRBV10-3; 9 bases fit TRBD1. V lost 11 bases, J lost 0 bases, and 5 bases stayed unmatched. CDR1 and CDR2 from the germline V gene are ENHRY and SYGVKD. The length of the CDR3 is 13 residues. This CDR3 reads CASRDRDSYEQYF. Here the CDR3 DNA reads TGTGCCTCCCGGGACAGGGACTCCTACGAGCAGTACTTC.

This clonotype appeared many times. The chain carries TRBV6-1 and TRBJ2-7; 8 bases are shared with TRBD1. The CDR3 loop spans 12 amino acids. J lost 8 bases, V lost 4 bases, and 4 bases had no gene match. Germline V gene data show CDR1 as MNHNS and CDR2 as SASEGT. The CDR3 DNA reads TGTGCCAGCAGTGCAGGACAGGGCAAGCAGTACTTC. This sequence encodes CASSAGQGKQYF.

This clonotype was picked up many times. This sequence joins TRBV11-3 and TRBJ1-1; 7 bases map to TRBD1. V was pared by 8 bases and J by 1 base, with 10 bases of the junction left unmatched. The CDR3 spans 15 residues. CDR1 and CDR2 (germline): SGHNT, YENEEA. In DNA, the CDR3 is TGTGCCAGCCGACAACACCACAGGGGGAACACTGAAGCTTTCTTT. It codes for CASRQHHRGNTEAFF.

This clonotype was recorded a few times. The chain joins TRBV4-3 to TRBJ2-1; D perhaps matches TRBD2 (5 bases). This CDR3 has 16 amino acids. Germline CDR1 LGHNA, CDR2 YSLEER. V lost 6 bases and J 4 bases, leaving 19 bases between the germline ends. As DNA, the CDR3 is TGCGCCAGCAGTCGGACGGTAGCGAATCTGTACAATGAGCAGTTCTTC. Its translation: CASSRTVANLYNEQFF.

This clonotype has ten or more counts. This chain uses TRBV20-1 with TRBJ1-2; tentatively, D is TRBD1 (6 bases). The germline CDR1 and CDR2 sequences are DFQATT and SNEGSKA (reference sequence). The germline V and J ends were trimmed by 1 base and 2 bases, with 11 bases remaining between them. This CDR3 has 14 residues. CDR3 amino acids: CSARVAGENYGYTF. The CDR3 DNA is TGCAGTGCTAGAGTTGCAGGGGAAAACTATGGCTACACCTTC.

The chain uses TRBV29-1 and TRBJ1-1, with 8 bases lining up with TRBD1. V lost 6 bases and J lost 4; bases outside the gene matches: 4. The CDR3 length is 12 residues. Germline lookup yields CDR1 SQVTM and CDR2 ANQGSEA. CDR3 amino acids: CSVTGGTTEAFF. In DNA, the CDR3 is TGCAGCGTAACAGGGGGGACCACTGAAGCTTTCTTT.

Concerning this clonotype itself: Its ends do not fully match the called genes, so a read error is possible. DNA for the CDR3: TGTGCCAGTAGTATCGGGGGGGAACAGCTCCAGCATTTC. It yields the protein CASSIGGEQLQHF. The V gene is TRBV19, the J gene TRBJ1-5, with D possibly matching TRBD1 (5 bases). Germline V gene lookup returns CDR1 LNHDA and CDR2 SQIVND (reference sequence). The CDR3 extends over 13 amino acids.

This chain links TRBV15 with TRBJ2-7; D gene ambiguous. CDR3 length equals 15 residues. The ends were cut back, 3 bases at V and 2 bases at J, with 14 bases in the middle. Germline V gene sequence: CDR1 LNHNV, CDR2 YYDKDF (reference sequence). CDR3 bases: TGTGCCACCAGCAGCTTGGACCCCCAGACCTACGAGCAGTACTTC. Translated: CATSSLDPQTYEQYF.